This TCR beta chain was sequenced in a study of blood T cell repertoires in COVID-19. Method: immunoSEQ multiplex PCR; TCRdb's copy keeps in-frame clones and lacks some. Of 300,000 to 450,000 clones in the sample, more than 75% are singletons; the top ten hold approximately 0.93%. Self-reported history from a screening survey and questionnaire set each donor's cohort. Per the germline V gene, CDR1 is SNHLY and CDR2 is FYNNEI. The CDR3 loop spans 12 amino acids. The V gene lost 6 bases and the J gene lost 4 bases, with 9 bases spanning the gap. J is TRBJ1-2 and V is TRBV2; D is ambiguous. Sequencing input: PBMCs or T cells enriched from blood (not recorded which). This sequence originates from a woman in her twenties or thirties who had recovered from COVID-19. The CDR3 protein is CASRGAGYGYTF. The CDR3 DNA sequence: TGTGCCAGCAGGGGCGCTGGCTATGGCTACACCTTC.